One sample yielded the 20 T cell receptor beta chains listed below, sequenced in a study of T cell responses to AZD1222 COVID-19 vaccine. TCRdb's table, derived via immunoSEQ multiplex PCR, lists solely in-frame clones and lacks some. The table records about 130,000 clones, about nine tenths of them present only once. Sample: peripheral blood, taken 28 days after the second AZD1222 dose. Receptor source: an adult who received the AZD1222 COVID-19 vaccine.

This sequence joins TRBV2 and TRBJ1-2; D unclear. V was shortened by 3 bases and J by 5 bases, with 7 bases between the two germline ends. In germline, CDR1 is SNHLY, CDR2 FYNNEI. There are 12 residues in the CDR3. CDR3: CASSEMGYGYTF. The CDR3 nucleotides read TGTGCCAGCAGTGAGATGGGGTATGGCTACACCTTC.

The chain uses TRBV21-1 and TRBJ2-4. TRBV21-1 is listed as a pseudogene. The CDR3 spans 17 residues. CDR3 bases: TGTGCCAGCAGCAAACCTGATGGCCAAGGGGCCAAAAACATTCAGTACTTC. It encodes CASSKPDGQGAKNIQYF.

V gene TRBV6-4 combines with J gene TRBJ2-6; TRBD1 aligns across 7 bases. With V trimmed by 6 bases and J by 4 bases, 12 bases remained unmatched. Germline CDR1 reads MRHNA; CDR2 reads SNTAGT. The CDR3 length is 17 residues. CDR3 amino acids: CASRRREGASGANVLTF. The DNA for the CDR3 is TGTGCCAGCAGACGGCGTGAGGGGGCATCGGGGGCCAACGTCCTGACTTTC.

The J gene is TRBJ2-3, the V gene TRBV7-9; a weak D match, TRBD2 (6 bases). Germline V gives CDR1 SEHNR, CDR2 FQNEAQ (reference sequence). The CDR3 length is 14 residues. Trimming took off 5 bases at V and 5 bases at J, with 14 bases between the two ends. This CDR3 is CASSPRLVKDTQYF. CDR3 DNA: TGTGCCAGCAGCCCTCGACTAGTAAAAGATACGCAGTATTTT.

The V and J genes are TRBV5-1 and TRBJ2-7, with TRBD2 identical over 10 bases. There are 16 residues in the CDR3. Germline V gives CDR1 SGHRS, CDR2 YFSETQ. V gave up 0 bases and J gave up 6 bases; unmatched junction bases: 9. CDR3 DNA: TGCGCCAGCAGCTTGGCCCCTAGCGGGAGAGGGCGCGAGCAGTACTTC. Its protein is CASSLAPSGRGREQYF.

Only one count was recorded for this clone. The chain recombines TRBV29-1 with TRBJ2-3, with D possibly TRBD1 on 5 matching bases. The CDR3 totals 14 residues. Trimming shortened V by 4 bases and J by 2 bases, and 13 bases separated the two germline ends. Looked up from germline, CDR1 is SQVTM and CDR2 is ANQGSEA. This CDR3 is CSVVQDSTTDTQYF. CDR3 nucleotides: TGCAGCGTTGTCCAAGACAGTACCACAGATACGCAGTATTTT.

This rearrangement joins TRBV21-1 to TRBJ1-5; the table's D call, TRBD1, was not checked against the DNA. TRBV21-1 is a pseudogene locus. The CDR3 loop spans 15 amino acids. CDR3 DNA sequence: TGTGCCAGCAGCCCGGGACAGGGGGACAATCAGCCCCAGCATTTT. This gives the protein CASSPGQGDNQPQHF.

The V call is TRBV11-1, the J call TRBJ2-1, with TRBD1 matching over 11 bases. This CDR3 region has 15 residues. With V trimmed by 1 base and J by 12 bases, 8 bases remained unmatched. CDR1 and CDR2 (germline): SGHAT, FQDESV (reference sequence). Here the CDR3 DNA reads TGTGCCAGCAGCTTAGATGGTGGGACAGGGGGGCCGCAGTTCTTC. Translated, it gives CASSLDGGTGGPQFF.

The rearrangement joins TRBV18 to TRBJ2-3; 8 nucleotides line up with TRBD1. This CDR3 comprises 15 residues. V gave up 4 bases and J gave up 1 base; unmatched junction bases: 4. The germline CDR1 and CDR2 sequences are KGHSH and LQKENI. Written as DNA, the CDR3 is TGTGCCAGCTCACAAACACAGGGGGGCACAGATACGCAGTATTTT. Translated: CASSQTQGGTDTQYF.

The gene calls are TRBV6-1 and TRBJ1-1; 7 nucleotides agree with TRBD1. CDR1 and CDR2 (germline): MNHNS, SASEGT. V lost 3 bases to trimming and J lost 5 bases; unmatched junction nucleotides: 3. CDR3 size: 13 residues. In DNA, the CDR3 is TGTGCCAGCAGTGAGGGGACAGTGACTGAAGCTTTCTTT. Residues: CASSEGTVTEAFF.

The chain links TRBV20-1 to TRBJ1-1; D not resolved. Trimming left V 3 bases short and J 1 base short, with 12 bases between. The CDR3 runs 14 residues. CDR1 DFQATT and CDR2 SNEGSKA come from the germline V gene (reference sequence). The CDR3 spells CSASSQTKNTEAFF. The CDR3 DNA sequence: TGCAGTGCTAGTTCACAGACAAAGAACACTGAAGCTTTCTTT.

The gene calls are TRBV14 and TRBJ2-3, with 9 positions matching TRBD2. Trimming cost V 3 bases and J 4 bases; bases outside gene matches: 8. Germline values: CDR1 SGHDN, CDR2 FVKESK. The CDR3 has 16 amino acids. The CDR3 bases are TGTGCCAGCAGCCACCTTAGCGGGAGAGGCCCAGATACGCAGTATTTT. Amino acid sequence: CASSHLSGRGPDTQYF.

This clone was observed once. The J gene is TRBJ1-2, the V gene TRBV12-5, with D perhaps TRBD1 (6 bases). V lost 1 base and J lost 8, with 11 bases in between. The germline CDR1 and CDR2 sequences are LGHNT and FRNRAP. CDR3 length: 13 amino acids. Here the CDR3 reads CASGLAQGGGYTF. CDR3 sequence (DNA): TGTGCTAGTGGTTTGGCCCAAGGGGGAGGCTACACCTTC. Full variable domain (missing parts from reference TRBV12-5 and TRBJ1-2): DARVTQTPRHKVTEMGQEVTMRCQPILGHNTVFWYRQTMMQGLELLAYFRNRAPLDDSGMPKDRFSAEMPDATLATLKIQPSEPRDSAVYFCASGLAQGGGYTFGSGTRLTVV.

V is TRBV5-1 and J is TRBJ1-4; D remains unclear. The length of the CDR3 is 14 residues. The ends were cut back, 1 base at V and 8 bases at J, with 12 bases in the middle. Germline CDR1 SGHRS, CDR2 YFSETQ. The CDR3 sequence: CASSLRATPEKLFF. In DNA, the CDR3 is TGCGCCAGCAGCTTGAGAGCCACCCCCGAAAAACTGTTTTTT. Full variable domain (outside the CDR3, taken from reference TRBV5-1 and TRBJ1-4): KAGVTQTPRYLIKTRGQQVTLSCSPISGHRSVSWYQQTPGQGLQFLFEYFSETQRNKGNFPGRFSGRQFSNSRSEMNVSTLELGDSALYLCASSLRATPEKLFFGSGTQLSVL.

The gene calls are TRBV29-1 and TRBJ1-1; possible D gene TRBD1, 6 bases. The CDR3 sequence is 12 residues long. Trimming left V 4 bases short and J 11 bases short, with 17 bases between. The germline gives CDR1 SQVTM, CDR2 ANQGSEA. CDR3 coding DNA: TGCAGCGTTGTCAGGGGAGGCCCCGGGGCTTTCTTT. Its translation is CSVVRGGPGAFF.

The rearrangement links TRBV27 to TRBJ2-3; D remains unclear. The CDR3 covers 15 residues. Trimming pared 3 bases from V and 0 bases from J, leaving 10 bases between. From germline, CDR1 is MNHEY and CDR2 SMNVEV (reference sequence). CDR3 in amino acids: CASSLDGSSTDTQYF. CDR3 nucleotides: TGTGCCAGCAGTTTGGACGGCTCAAGCACAGATACGCAGTATTTT.

This sequence joins TRBV7-2 and TRBJ2-1, with D unresolved. V lost 0 bases, J lost 10 bases, and 7 bases lay in between. Germline CDR1 reads SGHTA; CDR2 reads FQGNSA. The CDR3 runs 12 residues. In DNA, the CDR3 is TGTGCCAGCAGCTTAGCGGCAGGAGAGCAGTTCTTC. It translates to CASSLAAGEQFF.

V and J are TRBV7-9 and TRBJ1-4; D gene unclear. The V gene lost 1 base and the J gene lost 3 bases, with 9 bases spanning the gap. The CDR3 has 15 residues. Germline CDR1 and CDR2: SEHNR and FQNEAQ (reference sequence). The CDR3 region is CASSLEADSNEKLFF. Written as DNA, the CDR3 is TGTGCCAGCAGCTTAGAGGCGGACTCTAATGAAAAACTGTTTTTT.

The table lists this clone with a count of one. This sequence joins TRBV19 and TRBJ1-5; D not certain. CDR3 size: 14 residues. In germline, CDR1 is LNHDA, CDR2 SQIVND (reference sequence). Trimming left V 5 bases short and J 4 bases short, with 12 bases between. The CDR3 here is CASSSAVWNQPQHF. The CDR3, as DNA: TGTGCCAGTAGTTCGGCCGTGTGGAATCAGCCCCAGCATTTT.

As to this clone: Just one base apart from a much larger clone, this may be a read error. The chain combines TRBV3-1 (or the pseudogene TRBV3-2) with TRBJ2-7; D not certain. The CDR3 length is 14 residues. Germline CDR1 LGHDT, CDR2 YNNKEL (reference sequence). The V gene lost 1 base and the J gene lost 3 bases, with 10 bases spanning the gap. CDR3 in amino acids: CASSQAPDVYEQYF. The CDR3 coding sequence is TGTGCCAGCAGCCAAGCCCCGGATGTCTACGAGCAGTACTTC.